This T cell receptor beta chain was sequenced in a study of patients and donors after allogeneic stem cell transplantation. TCRdb reprocessed the RT-PCR reads via MiXCR and lists one record per CDR3 protein. This sample has some 880,000 distinct CDR3 sequences, with roughly 17% found just once. This clonotype appeared a few times. This receptor was taken from a human donor who was either an allogeneic HSCT recipient or a stem cell or donor lymphocyte infusion donor (not recorded which). It is not recorded whose cells these are; they may come from a transplant donor. The sample comprised blood, either unsorted or a sorted T cell fraction (not recorded which).

The CDR3: CATSDPGQGFGGETQYF. The CDR3, as DNA: TGTGCCACCAGTGACCCGGGACAAGGCTTCGGTGGAGAGACCCAGTACTTC. The gene calls are TRBV24-1 and TRBJ2-5; D possibly corresponds to TRBD1 (6 bases). Trimming removed 4 bases at V and 4 bases at J, with 21 bases between. This CDR3 spans 17 amino acids. Germline V gene data show CDR1 as KGHDR and CDR2 as SFDVKD.